A selection of T cell receptor beta chains follows, all from one sample in a study of lymphopenia after photon versus proton radiotherapy. TCRdb keeps only in-frame clones here, not all; method: immunoSEQ multiplex PCR. The sample carries about 62,000 clones, roughly nine tenths recorded once. Here the sequenced sample was peripheral blood, taken from a patient treated with proton-based radiotherapy. Receptors originate from a man aged 80 or over with esophageal cancer. Both conserved end residues are part of each CDR3. D genes are given only for firm matches. Clone size is shown for a subset of rows, as once, few, many or a class of expanded clone.

d_call: TRBD1; v_call: TRBV7-3; clone_size: few; cdr3_length: 13; j_call: TRBJ2-7; cdr3_nt: TGTGCCAGCAGCTTAACAGGGGGCTCCGAGCAGTACTTC; cdr3_aa: CASSLTGGSEQYF
d_call: TRBD1; v_call: TRBV2; clone_size: once; cdr3_length: 13; j_call: TRBJ2-1; cdr3_nt: TGTGCCAGCACCCAGGGGGCACACAATGAGCAGTTCTTC; cdr3_aa: CASTQGAHNEQFF
d_call: NA; v_call: TRBV13; clone_size: NA; cdr3_length: 14; j_call: TRBJ2-5; cdr3_nt: TGTGCCAGCAGCTCCAGGACAGTTATGGAGACCCAGTACTTC; cdr3_aa: CASSSRTVMETQYF
d_call: NA; v_call: TRBV4-1; clone_size: NA; cdr3_length: 13; j_call: TRBJ2-7; cdr3_nt: TGCGCCAGCAGCCAAGAACAGGGCTACGAGCAGTACTTC; cdr3_aa: CASSQEQGYEQYF
d_call: NA; v_call: TRBV11-2; clone_size: NA; cdr3_length: 12; j_call: TRBJ1-1; cdr3_nt: TGTGCCAGCAGCTACGGGACGGGCTTCGGGAGCTTT; cdr3_aa: CASSYGTGFGSF
d_call: TRBD1; v_call: TRBV30; clone_size: NA; cdr3_length: 16; j_call: TRBJ1-2; cdr3_nt: TGTGCCTGGAGTCGGGACAGGGTCGAGCGGGGCTATGGCTACACCTTC; cdr3_aa: CAWSRDRVERGYGYTF
d_call: TRBD1; v_call: TRBV9; clone_size: once; cdr3_length: 15; j_call: TRBJ2-7; cdr3_nt: TGTGCCAGCAGCGTAGATTGGGACAGACCCTACGAGCAGTACTTC; cdr3_aa: CASSVDWDRPYEQYF
d_call: NA; v_call: TRBV5-1; clone_size: NA; cdr3_length: 16; j_call: TRBJ1-2; cdr3_nt: TGCGCCAGCAGCTTGGAGGCTATTTCTGGGGATTATGGCTACACCTTC; cdr3_aa: CASSLEAISGDYGYTF
d_call: NA; v_call: TRBV19; clone_size: once; cdr3_length: 14; j_call: TRBJ1-3; cdr3_nt: TGTGCCAGCCGACAGGAGTTGGTTGGAAACACCATATATTTT; cdr3_aa: CASRQELVGNTIYF
d_call: NA; v_call: TRBV6-5; clone_size: NA; cdr3_length: 13; j_call: TRBJ2-1; cdr3_nt: TGTGCCAGCAGGGCTGACTCCTACAATGAGCAGTTCTTC; cdr3_aa: CASRADSYNEQFF